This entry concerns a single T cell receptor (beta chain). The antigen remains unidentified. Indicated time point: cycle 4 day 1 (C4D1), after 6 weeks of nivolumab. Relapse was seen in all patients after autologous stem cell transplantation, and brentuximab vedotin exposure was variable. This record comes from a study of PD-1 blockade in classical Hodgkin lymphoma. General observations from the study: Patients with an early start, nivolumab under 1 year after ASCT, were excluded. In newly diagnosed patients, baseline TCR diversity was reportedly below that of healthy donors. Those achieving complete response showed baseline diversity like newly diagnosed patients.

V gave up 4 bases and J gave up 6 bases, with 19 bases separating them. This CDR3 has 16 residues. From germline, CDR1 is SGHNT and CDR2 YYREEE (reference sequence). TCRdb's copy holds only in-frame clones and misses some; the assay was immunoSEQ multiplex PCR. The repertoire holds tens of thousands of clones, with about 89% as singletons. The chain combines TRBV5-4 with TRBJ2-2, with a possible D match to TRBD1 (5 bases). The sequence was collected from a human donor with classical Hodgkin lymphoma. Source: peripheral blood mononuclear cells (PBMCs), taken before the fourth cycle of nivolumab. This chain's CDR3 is CASSIPTGAYPGELFF. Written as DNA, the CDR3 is TGTGCCAGCAGCATCCCAACAGGAGCGTATCCCGGGGAGCTGTTTTTT.